Listed below are T cell receptor beta chains from one sample, sequenced in a study of T cell responses to AZD1222 COVID-19 vaccine. Only in-frame clones appear in the TCRdb table, and some are missing; sequencing was by immunoSEQ multiplex PCR. The sample holds 52,000 or so clones, about 85% seen once. This sample comprised peripheral blood, obtained on day 0 of MenACWY control vaccination. Receptors originate from an adult in good health. Each CDR3 is given without its conserved first and last residue. D genes are given only for firm matches. Clone sizes are given selectively: once, few, many, or a class where the clone is expanded.

V gene	J gene	clone size	D gene	CDR3 protein
TRBV5-1	TRBJ1-5	.	.	ASSLDNSNQPQH
TRBV9	TRBJ1-3	.	TRBD1	ASSEGQGGNTIY
TRBV10-1	TRBJ2-7	.	.	ASSVDSSYEQY
TRBV5-1	TRBJ1-4	.	.	ASSMTIGFGEKLF
TRBV4-3	TRBJ2-1	.	TRBD2	ASSQELGGGNPYNEQF
TRBV9	TRBJ2-1	.	.	ASSVSTGSGFYNEQF
TRBV5-4	TRBJ1-2	.	.	ASSLAGSRTGGYT
TRBV20-1	TRBJ2-2	.	.	SAVYTGELF
TRBV28	TRBJ2-1	.	TRBD2	ASSETTSLNNEQF
TRBV19	TRBJ2-7	few	.	ASSMGQGGEQY
TRBV3-1/TRBV3-2	TRBJ1-4	.	.	ASSQAEKLF
TRBV28	TRBJ2-7	.	TRBD2	ASSSRTSRGLYEQY
TRBV7-9	TRBJ2-3	.	TRBD2	ASSPSGLAVDTQY
TRBV7-7	TRBJ2-1	.	TRBD2	ASSLASGRSDEQF
TRBV30	TRBJ1-1	.	.	AWARQTNTEAF
TRBV5-1	TRBJ2-7	.	TRBD2	ASSLGLDEQY
TRBV7-2	TRBJ1-1	.	.	ASSYRLGEGTEAF
TRBV11-2	TRBJ2-2	.	.	ASSSSYTGELF
TRBV27	TRBJ2-7	once	TRBD2	ASSSSGLAGVGYEQY
TRBV7-9	TRBJ1-6	.	.	ASSLSRNSPLH
TRBV7-2	TRBJ2-1	.	TRBD2	ASSLASGTYNEQF
TRBV6-4	TRBJ2-1	medium-sized	TRBD2	ASSGASGSAEQF
TRBV5-1	TRBJ1-2	once	.	ASSFSGHGYT
TRBV5-1	TRBJ2-5	few	.	ASSRADTQETQY
TRBV7-2	TRBJ2-5	once	TRBD2	ASSLAGTSGSETQY
TRBV6-2/TRBV6-3	TRBJ1-6	few	.	ASNPLGVLNSPLH
TRBV27	TRBJ2-7	.	TRBD2	ASSSPSGRNYEQY
TRBV4-3	TRBJ2-3	.	.	ASSQDPSGTTFDTQY
TRBV3-1/TRBV3-2	TRBJ1-2	.	.	ASSQGRSGGYT
TRBV15	TRBJ1-4	.	TRBD1	ATSRDAGGLGNEKLF
TRBV18	TRBJ2-1	.	TRBD2	ASSPAFTSGRNDEQF
TRBV7-9	TRBJ2-5	.	TRBD2	ASSWTSSETQY
TRBV27	TRBJ1-1	.	.	ASSFMGEAF
TRBV28	TRBJ2-2	.	.	ASSLWEAGELF
TRBV5-5	TRBJ2-7	.	.	ASSLVRGAYEQY
TRBV7-9	TRBJ1-2	.	.	ASSLDVGYT
TRBV7-9	TRBJ2-2	.	.	ASSPGLTGVETGELF
TRBV6-4	TRBJ2-2	.	.	ASSEQGTNTGELF
TRBV14	TRBJ1-1	.	.	ASSQVRGGEAF
TRBV6-6	TRBJ2-6	.	.	ASSYSTGAGANVLT
TRBV5-1	TRBJ2-3	.	TRBD1	ASSLVGTGGVADTQY
TRBV28	TRBJ2-3	.	.	ASSFWPSDTQY
TRBV28	TRBJ2-7	.	.	ASSSDSDSYEQY
TRBV14	TRBJ2-7	.	.	ASSHGSRYEQY
TRBV9	TRBJ2-7	.	.	ASSVALDPYEQY
TRBV7-9	TRBJ2-1	.	.	ASSSPGASYNEQF
TRBV5-5	TRBJ2-2	.	.	ASSLVPGQNTGELF
TRBV29-1	TRBJ2-3	.	.	SAKGAWGTDTQY
TRBV18	TRBJ1-2	few	TRBD1	ASSLTGDHNYGYT
TRBV2	TRBJ1-5	.	.	ASSGNSGQPQH
TRBV27	TRBJ1-2	few	.	ASSLIGQGGGYT
TRBV3-1/TRBV3-2	TRBJ2-1	.	TRBD2	ASSQDLAVPYNEQF
TRBV12-3/TRBV12-4	TRBJ1-4	.	.	ASNAGEEKLF
TRBV6-6	TRBJ1-2	.	TRBD1	ASSLQGDGYT
TRBV2	TRBJ2-7	.	TRBD1	ASSRQGHYEQY
TRBV28	TRBJ1-4	few	.	ASTPLSATNEKLF